This note documents a single TCR beta chain sequence. Its target is unknown. The data were obtained in a study of identical twins. Study observations and caveats: A partial confounding effect on zero-insertion analyses could come from invariant MAIT and iNKT cells.

The cDNA had a unique molecular identifier and a template-switch universal primer site. TCRdb re-analysed the 5' RACE reads in MiXCR, keeping a single row per CDR3 protein. The sample lists about 250,000 distinct CDR3 sequences; around 8.3% were seen once. The CDR3 runs 14 residues. Germline V CDR1 and CDR2: MNHEY, SMNVEV (reference sequence). Trimming removed 0 bases from V and 6 bases from J; junction bases left unmatched: 3. This sample was shared with a second study, whose subject was yellow fever vaccine responses in identical twins.

The receptor was derived from a woman between 18 and 30 years old in good health. V usage is TRBV27 and J usage is TRBJ2-3; 7 bases match TRBD2. Sequenced: CD8+ T cells sorted from blood. The CDR3: CASSLSLREDTQYF. The CDR3 DNA reads as TGTGCCAGCAGTTTATCGTTGCGGGAGGATACGCAGTATTTT.